This T cell receptor (beta chain) was found in a study of blood T cell repertoires in COVID-19. On the study more broadly: Acute and convalescent COVID-19 specimens originated in the United States, Italy and Spain. Sample material is recorded as cDNA or gDNA derived from T cells, B-cell-depleted T cells, or PBMCs.

CDR3 length: 13 residues. The junction had 2 bases not matched to a gene; V was cut back by 7 bases and J by 0 bases. The germline CDR1 and CDR2 sequences are MNHNY and SVGAGI (reference sequence). Original processing methods: Using reference gene primer amplification, nucleated cell counts were estimated. Here immunoSEQ multiplex PCR was the method, and the copy in TCRdb shows in-frame clones only, minus some. V and J calls plus clone size are reproduced from that table; the DNA served to infer D and trimming. The sample holds some 40,000 clones, approximately 92% seen once. The chain couples TRBV6-6 to TRBJ1-1, with 7 positions matching TRBD1. Sequenced sample: peripheral blood. This TCR was recovered from an elderly woman with acute or convalescent COVID-19. CDR3 DNA sequence: TGTGCCAGCACGGGACAGTTGAACACTGAAGCTTTCTTT. It yields the protein CASTGQLNTEAFF.